The sequence of this T cell receptor (beta chain) was determined in a study of CD8+ T cells in alopecia areata (dated by TCRdb to 2017 to 2018). Notes on the research overall: The treated patients took part in an open-label pilot trial in which moderate-to-severe alopecia areata was treated with oral tofacitinib at 5 to 10 mg twice daily. Patients received tofacitinib for 6 to 18 months and were then followed off drug for 6 months to check for delayed response and recurrence. The study used high-throughput TCRbeta sequencing to examine T cell clonal expansion in alopecia areata, in both the C3H/HeJ mouse model and human patients. In humans, TCRbeta sequencing was performed on scalp tissue and on sorted CD4+ and CD8+ peripheral blood T cells from healthy controls and from patients with patchy or totalis/universalis alopecia areata. Biopsies were taken from tofacitinib-treated patients at baseline and again at 4 and 24 weeks into treatment, and several of those patients also had a later scalp biopsy. Scalp clonality was compared across normal scalp (n=4), patchy alopecia areata scalp (n=8), and alopecia totalis/universalis scalp (n=8). RNA was obtained with the PAXgene miRNA kit for fixed scalp, the miRNeasy kit for PBMCs, and the RNeasy kit for mouse skin. immunoSEQ multiplex PCR using 35 Vbeta forward primers and 13 Jbeta reverse primers was used to amplify TCRbeta CDR3 regions.

Results the study describes overall, beyond this receptor: Higher clonality and more expanded CD8+ clones were observed in lesional scalp than in normal scalp, particularly in alopecia totalis/universalis, a finding suggestive of antigenic drive. Shared TCR sequences between patients were less evident than in mice, which may be partly attributable to HLA diversity in the patient population. Unlike mouse skin, where gammadelta T cells dominate, normal human skin contains resident alphabeta T cells that get sequenced too, which complicates analysis of the scalp TCR repertoire.

The CDR3 goes from the cysteine to the phenylalanine over 14 residues. Here the CDR3 DNA is all that survives: 42 bases in frame from base 1. Deletion took 7 bases off V and 0 bases off J, with a span of 13 bases between the germline ends. CDR1 and CDR2, per the germline V gene, are SQVTM and ANQGSEA. Libraries were built with the immunoSEQ multiplex PCR assay. To provide template for TCR sequencing, every sample had RNA extracted and reverse transcribed into cDNA. First-strand cDNA was synthesized using SuperScript III with a 2:1 mix of oligo-dT and random hexamers. A synthetic immune receptor repertoire was used to measure amplification bias, and any remaining bias was corrected computationally. In the source study's methods: After raw reads were preprocessed to remove errors, the CDR3 was defined following IMGT conventions as running from the conserved cysteine to phenylalanine. Clonality was calculated as 1 minus Shannon entropy normalized by log2 of the number of productive unique TCRs. CD4 or CD8 identity of scalp clones was inferred by cross-referencing scalp TCRbeta sequences with sorted blood CD4 and CD8 repertoires. In TCRdb, the immuneACCESS table is reduced to in-frame sequences with V and J assigned. These tables do not hold every clone; where another copy was compared, an unresolved V gene accounts for under half, and the others remain unexplained. V and J calls and clone size are given by that table; D and trimming were obtained from the DNA. The sample has about 130,000 clones on record, about 60% of them singletons. The top ten clonotypes cover about 6.8% of the sample.

About this clone itself: The clone's antigen remains unknown. No clone much larger than this one lies a single base away; base qualities are absent.

Reading the label with the study, this specimen's time point is: baseline before oral tofacitinib. Lesional scalp punch biopsies and peripheral blood were collected from alopecia areata patients. PBMCs were isolated by density centrifugation and stained for CD3, CD4 and CD8, and CD4+ and CD8+ T cells were sorted on a FACSAria. The sample in question was CD4+ T cells sorted from blood, obtained at week 0. This receptor chain uses TRBV29-1 and TRBJ1-3, and perhaps TRBD1 as D gene, on 5 matching bases. The TCR originated in a human donor with alopecia areata. CDR3 sequence: CSATQGPSGNTIYF. The bases read TGCAGCGCTACCCAGGGACCCTCTGGAAACACCATATATTTT.